Sequencing of this T cell receptor beta chain was carried out in a study of blood T cell repertoires in COVID-19. Study background: COVID-19 samples from acute and convalescent phases originated in the United States, Italy and Spain.

The germline gives CDR1 MNHEY, CDR2 SMNVEV (reference sequence). The CDR3 is 14 residues long. Unmatched junction bases numbered 4, after V lost 4 bases and J lost 7 bases. In the original analysis: Estimates of nucleated cell counts were drawn from the amplification of reference gene primers. Some clones are missing from TCRdb's copy, which holds only in-frame ones; the method was immunoSEQ multiplex PCR. The V and J calls and clone size come from that table; D and trimming were worked out from the DNA. Of roughly 130,000 clones listed, 80% to 85% were seen once; the top ten hold roughly an eighth. The chain couples TRBV27 to TRBJ1-4, with 9 nucleotides matching TRBD1. The TCR originated in a woman aged 25 to 45 who had recovered from COVID-19. Source material: peripheral blood. The CDR3 loop is CASSSDRGFEKLFF. DNA of the CDR3: TGTGCCAGCAGTTCGGACAGGGGTTTTGAAAAACTGTTTTTT.